A selection of T cell receptor beta chains follows, all from one sample in a study of beta chain features in type 1 diabetes. Sequencing was performed with immunoSEQ multiplex PCR; in TCRdb, only in-frame clones are kept and a portion is missing. The sample contains approximately 600,000 clones, approximately 13% of which appear only once. Material for sequencing was naive CD4+ T cells from blood. Receptors originate from a young man with type 1 diabetes. CDR3s include the opening cysteine and the closing phenylalanine or tryptophan. Each record gives: D gene, J gene, clone size, V gene, CDR3 protein, CDR3 DNA. The D gene is left open where the match is weak. Clone size is shown for a subset of rows, as once, few, many or a class of expanded clone.

. | TRBJ2-1 | . | TRBV29-1 | CSVVAANNEQFF | TGCAGCGTTGTGGCAGCAAACAATGAGCAGTTCTTC
TRBD2 | TRBJ2-4 | . | TRBV2 | CASSPSGGSPERYF | TGTGCCAGCAGTCCTAGCGGGGGCTCCCCCGAGCGGTACTTC
. | TRBJ2-7 | few | TRBV18 | CASSPPGPSYEQYF | TGTGCCAGCTCACCCCCCGGACCTTCCTACGAGCAGTACTTC
. | TRBJ2-1 | . | TRBV2 | CASSEDVNEQFF | TGTGCCAGCAGTGAAGACGTCAATGAGCAGTTCTTC
. | TRBJ2-1 | . | TRBV7-9 | CASSSERWGATNEQFF | TGTGCCAGCAGCTCGGAGAGATGGGGGGCCACGAATGAGCAGTTCTTC
. | TRBJ1-5 | few | TRBV7-3 | CASSLGLSSNQPQHF | TGTGCCAGCAGTTTAGGACTGAGTAGCAATCAGCCCCAGCATTTT
. | TRBJ2-7 | . | TRBV6-6 | CASTAPADNYEQYF | TGTGCCAGCACTGCGCCCGCAGATAACTACGAGCAGTACTTC
. | TRBJ1-2 | few | TRBV5-6 | CASSLKGVGYTF | TGTGCCAGCAGCTTGAAAGGCGTGGGCTACACCTTC
. | TRBJ1-5 | few | TRBV14 | CASSQDAGPQHF | TGTGCCAGCAGCCAAGATGCGGGGCCCCAGCATTTT
. | TRBJ2-5 | . | TRBV7-8 | CASSPESGLAEETQYF | TGTGCCAGCAGCCCCGAATCGGGTCTGGCGGAAGAGACCCAGTACTTC
TRBD1 | TRBJ2-2 | . | TRBV6-1 | CASSRDRGAGELFF | TGTGCCAGCAGTAGAGACAGGGGAGCCGGGGAGCTGTTTTTT
. | TRBJ2-7 | . | TRBV7-9 | CASSFDTHDEQYF | TGTGCCAGCAGCTTTGACACCCACGACGAGCAGTACTTC
. | TRBJ1-2 | few | TRBV5-1 | CASREGGPSSTF | TGCGCCAGCAGGGAGGGCGGCCCGTCATCCACCTTC
. | TRBJ2-3 | . | TRBV30 | CAWSPGTDTQYF | TGTGCCTGGAGTCCCGGAACAGATACGCAGTATTTT
TRBD2 | TRBJ2-7 | . | TRBV7-2 | CASSSTGTIAYEQYF | TGTGCCAGCAGCTCAACCGGGACTATAGCCTACGAGCAGTACTTC
. | TRBJ2-4 | few | TRBV28 | CASSLGRQGFRDIQYF | TGTGCCAGCAGTTTAGGACGCCAGGGTTTCAGGGACATTCAGTACTTC
. | TRBJ2-3 | . | TRBV28 | CASSLSKAGGTDTQYF | TGTGCCAGCAGTTTAAGTAAGGCAGGCGGCACAGATACGCAGTATTTT
TRBD1 | TRBJ1-1 | . | TRBV29-1 | CSVSRDRANTEAFF | TGCAGCGTTTCACGCGACAGGGCGAACACTGAAGCTTTCTTT
. | TRBJ1-4 | few | TRBV18 | CASSPEHGYEKLFF | TGTGCCAGCTCACCAGAGCACGGATATGAAAAACTGTTTTTT
. | TRBJ1-6 | . | TRBV19 | CASSPIIGNSPLHF | TGTGCCAGTAGTCCGATTATAGGAAATTCACCCCTCCACTTT
. | TRBJ2-2 | few | TRBV2 | CASRATGTTGELFF | TGTGCCAGCAGAGCCACCGGGACCACCGGGGAGCTGTTTTTT
. | TRBJ1-5 | few | TRBV18 | CASSRDRRYSNQPQHF | TGTGCCAGCTCCCGAGACCGACGGTATAGCAATCAGCCCCAGCATTTT
. | TRBJ1-1 | . | TRBV29-1 | CSVARPMNTEAFF | TGCAGCGTTGCCAGGCCTATGAACACTGAAGCTTTCTTT
. | TRBJ1-6 | . | TRBV7-3 | CASSMGRQGHNSPLHF | TGTGCCAGCAGCATGGGGAGGCAGGGTCACAATTCACCCCTCCACTTT
. | TRBJ1-5 | . | TRBV2 | CASSLGGRLSYQPQHF | TGTGCCAGCAGTCTGGGGGGCAGACTCTCCTATCAGCCCCAGCATTTT
. | TRBJ2-5 | . | TRBV29-1 | CSAGPKKVGQETQYF | TGCAGCGCCGGACCGAAAAAAGTTGGCCAAGAGACCCAGTACTTC
. | TRBJ1-2 | many | TRBV7-9 | CASSSNYGYTF | TGTGCCAGCAGCTCTAACTATGGCTACACCTTC
. | TRBJ1-1 | . | TRBV5-1 | CASSWSADTEAFF | TGCGCCAGCAGTTGGTCGGCAGACACTGAAGCTTTCTTT
. | TRBJ2-5 | few | TRBV28 | CATSLATETQYF | TGTGCCACCTCACTTGCGACGGAGACCCAGTACTTC
. | TRBJ2-3 | . | TRBV18 | CASSRSSAEPDTQYF | TGTGCCAGCTCAAGGTCGTCGGCGGAACCAGATACGCAGTATTTT
TRBD1 | TRBJ1-1 | few | TRBV6-5 | CASRGQGKFAEAFF | TGTGCCAGCAGAGGACAGGGGAAATTCGCTGAAGCTTTCTTT
TRBD2 | TRBJ2-5 | . | TRBV7-2 | CASSLPLGLATQETQYF | TGTGCCAGCAGCTTACCCTTGGGACTAGCGACACAAGAGACCCAGTACTTC
TRBD2 | TRBJ2-5 | . | TRBV9 | CASSPGTSGPTNQETQYF | TGTGCCAGCAGCCCCGGGACTAGCGGCCCCACGAACCAAGAGACCCAGTACTTC
. | TRBJ1-1 | . | TRBV9 | CASSVFANTEAFF | TGTGCCAGCAGCGTATTTGCGAACACTGAAGCTTTCTTT
TRBD2 | TRBJ2-5 | . | TRBV5-1 | CASSLELAGQETQYF | TGCGCCAGCAGCTTGGAACTAGCGGGGCAAGAGACCCAGTACTTC
. | TRBJ2-7 | few | TRBV10-3 | CATGSGSYEQYF | TGTGCCACCGGGAGTGGATCCTACGAGCAGTACTTC
. | TRBJ2-1 | . | TRBV14 | CASSQFPQGRHNEQFF | TGTGCCAGCAGCCAATTCCCTCAGGGGCGTCACAATGAGCAGTTCTTC
. | TRBJ1-6 | few | TRBV7-2 | CASSLEARGSPLHF | TGTGCCAGCAGCTTAGAGGCCAGGGGTTCACCCCTCCACTTT
TRBD1 | TRBJ1-2 | . | TRBV5-4 | CASSQTTGGNYGYTF | TGTGCCAGCAGCCAAACCACAGGGGGGAACTATGGCTACACCTTC
. | TRBJ1-2 | . | TRBV10-3 | CAISEGKGPYGYTF | TGTGCCATCAGTGAGGGAAAGGGCCCCTATGGCTACACCTTC
. | TRBJ1-2 | few | TRBV5-1 | CASSSGSLNYGYTF | TGCGCCAGCAGCTCCGGGAGCCTTAACTATGGCTACACCTTC